This T cell receptor beta chain was recovered during a study of breast tumors, draining lymph nodes, adjacent tissues. General study points: Data fit most tumor T cells coming from lymph node, expanding in tumor. The lymph node origin of tumor T cells was framed as consistent with a hypothesis, not demonstrated.

The germline V gene encodes CDR1 LGHNA and CDR2 YSLEER. This CDR3 has 14 amino acids. V dropped 4 bases and J dropped 6; count of bases not matched to a gene: 6. This clonotype was counted many times. No antigen is known for it. TCRdb reprocessed the multiplex PCR reads via MiXCR and lists one record per CDR3 protein. The table records about 200,000 distinct CDR3 sequences, around 33% of them present only once. Breast cancer patients provided tissue from their axillary draining lymph nodes. Sequences were obtained from axillary lymph node tissue. The receptor was isolated from a female donor with breast cancer. Some clones in this sample may be carry-over from other donors' samples. V gene TRBV4-3 combines with J gene TRBJ1-2, with 9 bases identical to TRBD1. CDR3 bases: TGCGCCAGCAGCCCCACAGGGGGCGATAATGGCTACACCTTC. This gives the protein CASSPTGGDNGYTF.